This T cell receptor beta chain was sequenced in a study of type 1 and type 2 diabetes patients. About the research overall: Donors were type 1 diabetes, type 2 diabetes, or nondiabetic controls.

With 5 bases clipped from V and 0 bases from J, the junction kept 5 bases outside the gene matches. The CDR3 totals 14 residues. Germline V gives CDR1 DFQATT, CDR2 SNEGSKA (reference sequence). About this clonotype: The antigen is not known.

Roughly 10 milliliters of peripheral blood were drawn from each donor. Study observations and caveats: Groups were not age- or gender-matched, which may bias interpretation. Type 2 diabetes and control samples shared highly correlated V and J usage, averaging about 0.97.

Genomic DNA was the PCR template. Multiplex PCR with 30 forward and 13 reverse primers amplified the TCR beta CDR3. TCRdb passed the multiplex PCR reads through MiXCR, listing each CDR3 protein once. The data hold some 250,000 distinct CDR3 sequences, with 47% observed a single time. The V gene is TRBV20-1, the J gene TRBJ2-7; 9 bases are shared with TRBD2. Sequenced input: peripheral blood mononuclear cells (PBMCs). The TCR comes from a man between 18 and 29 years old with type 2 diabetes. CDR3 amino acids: CSAVLAGSSYEQYF. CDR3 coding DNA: TGCAGTGCTGTTCTAGCGGGAAGCTCCTACGAGCAGTACTTC.